This paragraph covers one T cell receptor beta chain sequence. Original processing methods: Amplification with reference gene primers provided the estimates of nucleated cell counts. Only in-frame clones appear in the TCRdb table, and some are missing; sequencing was by immunoSEQ multiplex PCR. V, J and clone size were drawn from that table, and D and trimming were deduced from the DNA. Of some 370,000 clones in the sample, 90% were seen once. This specimen comes from a study of blood T cell repertoires in COVID-19. V shed 0 bases and J 2 bases; nucleotides not matched to a gene: 16. This CDR3 comprises 21 residues. Germline assignment: CDR1 MNHEY and CDR2 SVGEGT.

The sample taken for sequencing was peripheral blood. The clonotype was recovered from a man younger than 30 with active or convalescent COVID-19. The V gene is TRBV6-2 or TRBV6-3, the J gene TRBJ2-1; TRBD2 matches at 10 bases. The chain's CDR3 is CASSYSYDRASGGRTYNEQFF. DNA of the CDR3: TGTGCCAGCAGTTACTCGTATGACCGTGCTAGCGGGGGAAGAACCTACAATGAGCAGTTCTTC.